This T cell receptor beta chain comes out of a study of CD8 T cells in ankylosing spondylitis. Study-level results: In ankylosing spondylitis patients, matched synovial fluid reportedly showed significant enrichment of disease-linked clones. CD8+ cells made up the disease-linked clones, which were relatively rare in peripheral blood.

TCRdb reprocessed the 5' RACE reads with MiXCR, giving one entry per CDR3 protein. The repertoire holds some 180,000 distinct CDR3 sequences, about 18% seen once, with more than 3.5% in the top ten. A word on this clonotype: What it binds is unknown.

Trimming removed 2 bases from V and 10 bases from J, with 15 bases in between. The CDR3 contains 15 residues. From germline, CDR1 is MGHDK and CDR2 SYGVNS. Sequencing input: blood, either unsorted or a sorted T cell fraction (not recorded which). V usage is TRBV25-1 and J usage is TRBJ1-6; D is perhaps TRBD1 (6 bases). This receptor was identified in a male donor aged 10-35 years with ankylosing spondylitis or in good health (not recorded which). The CDR3: CASSEEVGQRSPLHF. As DNA, the CDR3 is TGTGCCAGCAGTGAAGAGGTGGGACAAAGATCACCCCTCCACTTT.